A single T cell receptor (beta chain) is shown here with its context. What it binds is unknown. A junction boundary mismatches the germline segment, possibly from a read error. This specimen comes from a study of blood T cells in healthy people across ages. A second PCR, run for about 7 to 11 cycles, used a sample-barcoded 5' primer plus a J-beta primer mix. Every cDNA was tagged by a template-switch adaptor with 12 random nucleotides. In TCRdb, the 5' RACE reads were re-called with MiXCR into one record per CDR3 protein. The repertoire holds fewer than 800,000 distinct CDR3 sequences, with 49% as singletons. Findings and caveats of the study: Researchers judged that diversity estimates from one million T cells fell short of true values. The study found more naive CD4+ cells and higher diversity in long-lived than aged donors.

Germline assignment: CDR1 MNHEY and CDR2 SMNVEV (reference sequence). The CDR3 sequence is 13 residues long. The material sequenced was blood. The sequence derives from a woman aged 60-75 years in good health. V gene TRBV27 combines with J gene TRBJ1-4; the match to TRBD1 covers 9 bases. Written as DNA, the CDR3 is TGTGCCAGCAAGGGACAGGGACGCGAAAACCTGTTTTTT. It specifies CASKGQGRENLFF.